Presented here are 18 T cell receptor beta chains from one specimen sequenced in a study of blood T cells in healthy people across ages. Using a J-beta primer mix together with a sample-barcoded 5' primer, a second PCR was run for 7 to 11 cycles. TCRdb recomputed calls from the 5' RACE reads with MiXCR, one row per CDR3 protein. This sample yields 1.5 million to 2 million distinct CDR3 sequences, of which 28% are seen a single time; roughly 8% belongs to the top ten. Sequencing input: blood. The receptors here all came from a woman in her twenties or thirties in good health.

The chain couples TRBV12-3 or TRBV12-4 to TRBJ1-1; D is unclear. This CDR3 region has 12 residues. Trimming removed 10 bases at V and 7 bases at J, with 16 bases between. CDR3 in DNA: TGTGCCAACAGCCCCGGGAGTTTTGAAGCTTTCTTT. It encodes CANSPGSFEAFF.

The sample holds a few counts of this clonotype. The CDR3 region has the DNA TGTGCCAGCAGTTCCGGGACTAGCGGGAGGGGTTACACAGATACGCAGTATTTT. Protein sequence: CASSSGTSGRGYTDTQYF. The rearrangement links TRBV25-1 to TRBJ2-3; 16 bases agree with TRBD2. The CDR3 extends over 18 amino acids. Germline CDR1 MGHDK, CDR2 SYGVNS. The V and J ends lost 5 bases and 2 bases, in that order; junction bases with no gene match: 7.

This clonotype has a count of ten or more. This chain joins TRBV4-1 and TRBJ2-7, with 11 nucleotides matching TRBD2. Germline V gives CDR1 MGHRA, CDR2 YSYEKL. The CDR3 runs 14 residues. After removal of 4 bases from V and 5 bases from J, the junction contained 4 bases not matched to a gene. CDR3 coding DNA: TGCGCCAGCAGCCGAACTAGCGGGGGCGACGAGCAGTACTTC. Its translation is CASSRTSGGDEQYF.

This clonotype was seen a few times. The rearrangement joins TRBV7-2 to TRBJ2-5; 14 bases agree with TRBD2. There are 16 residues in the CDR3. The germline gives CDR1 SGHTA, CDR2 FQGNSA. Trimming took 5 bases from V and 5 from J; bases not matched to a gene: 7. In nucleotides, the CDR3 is TGTGCCAGCAGCATCTGGACTAGCGGGAGGCTGGAGACCCAGTACTTC. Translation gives CASSIWTSGRLETQYF.

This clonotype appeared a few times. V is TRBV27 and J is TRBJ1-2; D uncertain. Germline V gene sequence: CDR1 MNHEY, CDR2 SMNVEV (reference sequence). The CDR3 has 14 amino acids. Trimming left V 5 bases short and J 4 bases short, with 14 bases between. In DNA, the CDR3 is TGTGCCAGCAGTATGACGGCGGATACCTATGGCTACACCTTC. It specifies CASSMTADTYGYTF.

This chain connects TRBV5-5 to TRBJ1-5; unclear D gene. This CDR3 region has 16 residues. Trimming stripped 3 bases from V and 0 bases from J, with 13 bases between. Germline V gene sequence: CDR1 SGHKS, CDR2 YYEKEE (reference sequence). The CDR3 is CASSSHGGLSNQPQHF. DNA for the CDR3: TGTGCCAGCAGCTCCCATGGAGGCCTTAGCAATCAGCCCCAGCATTTT.

The CDR3 loop is CASSSLAGATYLQYF. DNA for the CDR3: TGTGCCAGCAGCTCACTAGCGGGGGCCACTTACCTGCAGTACTTC. The rearrangement uses TRBV7-3 and TRBJ2-7, with 11 nucleotides matching TRBD2. The germline V gene encodes CDR1 SGHTA and CDR2 FQGTGA. V gave up 4 bases and J gave up 9 bases; unmatched junction bases: 11. The CDR3 loop spans 15 amino acids.

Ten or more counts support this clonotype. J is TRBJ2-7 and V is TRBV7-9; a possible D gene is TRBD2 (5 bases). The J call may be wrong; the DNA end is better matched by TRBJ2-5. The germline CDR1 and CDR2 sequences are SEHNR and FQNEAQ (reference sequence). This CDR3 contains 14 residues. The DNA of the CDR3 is TGTGCCAGCAGCCAAACTAGTCCGTTGGGGACCCAGTACTTC. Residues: CASSQTSPLGTQYF.

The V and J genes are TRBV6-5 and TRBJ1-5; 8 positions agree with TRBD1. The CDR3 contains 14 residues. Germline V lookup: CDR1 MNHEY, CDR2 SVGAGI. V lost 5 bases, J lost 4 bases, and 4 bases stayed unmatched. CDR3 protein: CASSDRGPNQPQHF. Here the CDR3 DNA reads TGTGCCAGCAGTGACAGGGGCCCTAATCAGCCCCAGCATTTT.

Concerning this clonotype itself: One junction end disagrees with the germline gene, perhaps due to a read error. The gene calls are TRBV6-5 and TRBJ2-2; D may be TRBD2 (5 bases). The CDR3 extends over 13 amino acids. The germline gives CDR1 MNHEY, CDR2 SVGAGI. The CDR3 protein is CASNIRNTGEPFF. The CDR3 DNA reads TGTGCCAGCAACATTAGGAACACCGGGGAGCCGTTTTTT.

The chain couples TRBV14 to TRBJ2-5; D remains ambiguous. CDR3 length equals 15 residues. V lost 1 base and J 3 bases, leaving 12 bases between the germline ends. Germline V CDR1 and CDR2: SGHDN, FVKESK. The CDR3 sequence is CASSQGSWAEETQYF. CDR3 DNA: TGTGCCAGCAGCCAAGGGTCATGGGCGGAAGAGACCCAGTACTTC.

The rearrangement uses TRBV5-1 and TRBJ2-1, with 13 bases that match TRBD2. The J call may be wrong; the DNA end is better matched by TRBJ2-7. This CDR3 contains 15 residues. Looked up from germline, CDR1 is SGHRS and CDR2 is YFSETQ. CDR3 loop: CASSLTSGGAGEQYF. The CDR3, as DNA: TGCGCCAGCAGCCTAACTAGCGGGGGGGCCGGTGAGCAGTACTTC.

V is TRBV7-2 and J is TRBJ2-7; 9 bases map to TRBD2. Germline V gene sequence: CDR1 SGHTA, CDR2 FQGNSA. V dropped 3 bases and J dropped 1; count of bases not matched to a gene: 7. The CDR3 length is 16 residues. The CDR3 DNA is TGTGCCAGCAGCTTCGCTGCGAGCGGGAGGTCCTACGAGCAGTACTTC. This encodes CASSFAASGRSYEQYF.

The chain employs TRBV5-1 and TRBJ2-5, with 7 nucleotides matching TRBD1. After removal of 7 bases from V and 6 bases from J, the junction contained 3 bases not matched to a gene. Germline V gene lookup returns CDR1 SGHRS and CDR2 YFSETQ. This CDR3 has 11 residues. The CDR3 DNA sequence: TGCGCCAGCCAGGGGGAGCAGACCCAGTACTTC. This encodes CASQGEQTQYF.

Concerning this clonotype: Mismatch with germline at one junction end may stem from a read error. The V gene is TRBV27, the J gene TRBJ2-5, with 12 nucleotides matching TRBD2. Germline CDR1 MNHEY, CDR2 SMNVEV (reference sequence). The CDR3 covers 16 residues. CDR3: CASSLSGLAGGEAQYF. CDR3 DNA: TGTGCCAGCAGTCTTTCGGGACTAGCGGGCGGAGAGGCCCAGTACTTC.

The DNA of the CDR3 is TGCGCCAGCAGCTTGGGACAGGGGGCGAGTACCGGGGAGCTGTTTTTT. It is translated as CASSLGQGASTGELFF. The V gene is TRBV5-1, the J gene TRBJ2-2; 10 bases fit TRBD1. CDR1 and CDR2 (germline): SGHRS, YFSETQ. The CDR3 extends over 16 amino acids. V gave up 0 bases and J gave up 5 bases; unmatched junction bases: 4.

The CDR3 nucleotides are TGTGCCAGCAGTTTAACGGACAGGGTGAAGACCCAGTACTTC. This codes for CASSLTDRVKTQYF. The gene calls are TRBV28 and TRBJ2-4, with 8 positions matching TRBD1. The end of the DNA is better explained by TRBJ2-5, so the J call may be wrong. The CDR3 extends over 14 amino acids. Germline assignment: CDR1 MDHEN and CDR2 SYDVKM.

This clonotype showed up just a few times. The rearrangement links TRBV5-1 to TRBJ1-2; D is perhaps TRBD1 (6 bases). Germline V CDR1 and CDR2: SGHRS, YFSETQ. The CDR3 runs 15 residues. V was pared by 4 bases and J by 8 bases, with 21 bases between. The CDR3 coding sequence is TGCGCCAGCAGCATCCAAACGGACAGTCTCAACGGCTACACCTTC. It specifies CASSIQTDSLNGYTF.